The following is a T cell receptor beta chain sequence with its context. Its antigen remains unidentified. Distinct nucleotide sequences in the sample also encode this CDR3. This specimen comes from a study of shared clonotypes between healthy human individuals. Study summary: The cohort comprised a couple of women and a few men. Their ages spanned 18 to 49 years. Donors had three CD4 naive, three CD4 memory, two CD8 naive and one CD8 memory plate apiece. Study-level results: Sampling involved blood alone; tissue repertoires likely differ. For naive CD4 cells, approximately 5% of clonotypes were shared across a handful of donors.

Germline-derived CDR1 and CDR2 are DFQATT and SNEGSKA (reference sequence). The CDR3 extends over 11 amino acids. V lost 6 bases and J lost 5; bases outside the gene matches: 3. The table came from immunoSEQ multiplex PCR; TCRdb's copy has only in-frame clones and leaves some out. The data show millions of clones, over 90% seen once. The sequencing sample was made of naive CD4+ T cells from PBMCs. The subset was: CD45RA+ positively selected. The sequence derives from a man between 18 and 35 years old in good health. Some clones in this sample may be carry-over from other donors' samples. V and J are TRBV20-1 and TRBJ2-5, with 7 bases matching TRBD1. The CDR3 protein is CSAPRGETQYF. For the CDR3, the DNA is TGCAGTGCCCCCAGGGGGGAGACCCAGTACTTC.